The T cell receptor beta chain described here comes from a study of cytomegalovirus exposure and HLA in healthy donors. Study findings and constraints: Per a prior analysis, the majority of TCR beta V segments were productive roughly 90% or roughly 30% of the time. An Asian-associated ancestry cluster reportedly showed fewer N-insertions than the approximately 660-donor mean in a later analysis. Most TCR sequences were rare, but some public TCRs occurred in many donors.

The CDR3 is made up of 16 amino acids. With 6 bases removed from V and 1 base from J, the gap between germline ends came to 18 bases. Germline lookup yields CDR1 MDHEN and CDR2 SYDVKM. The PCR contained 60 Vbeta and 13 Jbeta primers. In the original processing: Later, an analysis found about 77 million unique TCR beta chains, and 8.5 million to 14 million of these were shared. Assay: immunoSEQ multiplex PCR; the TCRdb copy retains only in-frame clones and omits some. D and trimming were read from the DNA, whereas the V and J calls and clone size are those reported in that table. The table includes around 200,000 clones, roughly four fifths detected once. As to this clone: Antigen unknown.

The clonotype was recovered from a man aged 45-65 years in good health and CMV-seronegative. The sequenced material came from PBMCs. The chain uses TRBV28 and TRBJ2-5, with D perhaps matching TRBD1 (5 bases). The DNA for the CDR3 is TGTGCCAGCAGCGCCCTTCTAGGGGCAGGCCAAGAGACCCAGTACTTC. This sequence encodes CASSALLGAGQETQYF.